These 30 T cell receptor beta chains were sequenced from one sample in a study of molecular identifiers for immune sequencing clone quantification. TCRdb re-analysed the PCR reads in MiXCR, keeping a single row per CDR3 protein. The sample yields nearly 650,000 distinct CDR3 sequences, roughly 25% seen once. The sequenced sample consisted of naive CD8+ T cells from blood, with Jurkat cell RNA spiked in. Subset in this sample: FACS-sorted CD8+CD4-CCR7+CD45RA+ naive T cells. The receptors were sampled from a human donor in good health. Some libraries in this study had Jurkat cell RNA spiked in.

V and J are TRBV30 and TRBJ2-1; no reliable D call. From germline, CDR1 is GTSNPN and CDR2 SVGIG (reference sequence). The CDR3 length is 12 residues. The V end lost 3 bases, the J end lost 0 bases, and 3 bases lay between the germline ends. The CDR3 protein is CAWSHSYNEQFF. CDR3 DNA sequence: TGTGCCTGGAGCCACTCCTACAATGAGCAGTTCTTC.

This clonotype was seen more than once but under ten times. In DNA form, the CDR3 reads TGTGCCAGCAGCTTAGTTGGACAGGGCTTGGGGGAGCAGTTCTTC. Translation: CASSLVGQGLGEQFF. V is TRBV7-9 and J is TRBJ2-1, with 8 positions matching TRBD1. V was pared by 1 base and J by 10 bases, with 9 bases of the junction left unmatched. The CDR3 runs 15 residues. The V gene's germline CDR1 is SEHNR and CDR2 FQNEAQ (reference sequence).

Ten or more counts support this clonotype. The J gene is TRBJ2-5, the V gene TRBV7-2, with 8 bases lining up with TRBD2. The CDR3 extends over 20 amino acids. From germline, CDR1 is SGHTA and CDR2 FQGNSA. J lost 0 bases, V lost 2 bases, and 17 bases had no gene match. CDR3 loop: CASSLPAGSGGPTYQETQYF. The DNA for the CDR3 is TGTGCCAGCAGCTTACCCGCCGGGAGCGGGGGACCTACGTACCAAGAGACCCAGTACTTC. Based on the CDR3 plus reference TRBV7-2 and TRBJ2-5, the full variable domain is GAGVSQSPSNKVTEKGKDVELRCDPISGHTALYWYRQSLGQGLEFLIYFQGNSAPDKSGLPSDRFSAERTGGSVSTLTIQRTQQEDSAVYLCASSLPAGSGGPTYQETQYFGPGTRLLVL.

This clonotype was counted only a few times. The chain joins TRBV14 to TRBJ1-4; possible D gene TRBD1, 5 bases. The CDR3 runs to 12 residues. CDR1 is SGHDN, CDR2 FVKESK, per germline. Trimming removed 4 bases from V and 8 bases from J, with 8 bases in between. CDR3 amino acids: CASSLGHEKLFF. The CDR3 nucleotides are TGTGCCAGCAGCCTCGGACACGAAAAACTGTTTTTT.

Turning to this clonotype: A read error may account for a junction end that differs from germline. The chain combines TRBV30 with TRBJ2-2; TRBD2 agrees at 7 bases. CDR3 length equals 14 residues. CDR1 and CDR2 from the germline V gene are GTSNPN and SVGIG (reference sequence). CDR3 nucleotides: TGCGCCTGGGGGGGGGACGCCGCCACCGGGGAGCTGTTTTTT. Translating gives CAWGGDAATGELFF.

This clonotype was seen many times. The chain links TRBV9 to TRBJ2-3, with D uncertain. The V end was cut by 6 bases, the J end by 5 bases, with 19 bases between. The length of the CDR3 is 15 residues. The germline V gene encodes CDR1 SGDLS and CDR2 YYNGEE. DNA for the CDR3: TGTGCCAGCACCAGTGATTCTTTCGCCGAAGATACGCAGTATTTT. This sequence encodes CASTSDSFAEDTQYF.

At least ten counts were recorded for this clonotype. The CDR3 region has the DNA TGCGCCAGCAGCCGTACCGGACAGGGGAGCGCGGAGACCCAGTACTTC. The encoded protein is CASSRTGQGSAETQYF. The chain joins TRBV5-1 to TRBJ2-5; 9 nucleotides agree with TRBD1. V shed 4 bases, J shed 5 bases, and the junction held 12 bases outside the gene matches. CDR3 length: 16 amino acids. Germline loops: CDR1 SGHRS, CDR2 YFSETQ. The full variable domain, rest sourced from reference TRBV5-1 and TRBJ2-5, is KAGVTQTPRYLIKTRGQQVTLSCSPISGHRSVSWYQQTPGQGLQFLFEYFSETQRNKGNFPGRFSGRQFSNSRSEMNVSTLELGDSALYLCASSRTGQGSAETQYFGPGTRLLVL.

This clonotype came up a few times. V and J are TRBV10-3 and TRBJ2-7; D may be TRBD1 or TRBD2 (6 bases each). CDR1 ENHRY and CDR2 SYGVKD come from the germline V gene. The ends were cut back, 2 bases at V and 5 bases at J, with 10 bases in the middle. The CDR3 contains 13 residues. The CDR3 DNA follows: TGTGCCATCAGTGAGGAGGGGGAGGACGAGCAGTACTTC. Amino acids: CAISEEGEDEQYF.

The sample holds many counts of this clonotype. The chain has TRBV7-2 and TRBJ2-5; the D call may be TRBD1 or TRBD2 (5 bases each). The CDR3 sequence is 13 residues long. Trimming removed 6 bases at V and 1 base at J, with 9 bases between. Germline V gene lookup returns CDR1 SGHTA and CDR2 FQGNSA. This CDR3 reads CASRAGTQETQYF. The DNA for the CDR3 is TGTGCCAGCAGAGCCGGGACCCAAGAGACCCAGTACTTC. Full variable domain (remainder filled in from reference TRBV7-2 and TRBJ2-5): GAGVSQSPSNKVTEKGKDVELRCDPISGHTALYWYRQSLGQGLEFLIYFQGNSAPDKSGLPSDRFSAERTGGSVSTLTIQRTQQEDSAVYLCASRAGTQETQYFGPGTRLLVL.

V usage is TRBV9 and J usage is TRBJ1-3; a possible D gene is TRBD1 (5 bases). V dropped 0 bases and J dropped 0 bases, with 7 bases sitting between them. Germline assignment: CDR1 SGDLS and CDR2 YYNGEE. The CDR3 extends over 15 amino acids. The CDR3 here is CASSVDGGSGNTIYF. CDR3 sequence (DNA): TGTGCCAGCAGCGTAGACGGGGGCTCTGGAAACACCATATATTTT.

This chain connects TRBV7-6 to TRBJ2-2, with 9 bases that match TRBD1. There are 16 residues in the CDR3. V lost 5 bases and J lost 4; bases outside the gene matches: 8. The V gene's germline CDR1 is SGHVS and CDR2 FNYEAQ. CDR3: CASSLGQGFGTGELFF. For the CDR3, the DNA is TGTGCCAGCAGCCTTGGACAGGGGTTCGGCACCGGGGAGCTGTTTTTT.

The table lists this clonotype with many counts. The chain carries TRBV12-3 or TRBV12-4 and TRBJ2-5; 11 nucleotides align to TRBD2. The CDR3 loop spans 15 amino acids. Trimming took 5 bases from V and 4 from J; bases not matched to a gene: 6. In nucleotides, the CDR3 is TGTGCCAGCAGTCCCGGACTAGCGGGTAGAGAGACCCAGTACTTC. Its translation: CASSPGLAGRETQYF.

V gene TRBV11-2 combines with J gene TRBJ1-2, with D unresolved. This CDR3 has 11 residues. V lost 4 bases and J lost 4, with 4 bases in between. Germline values: CDR1 SGHAT, CDR2 FQNNGV. Written as DNA, the CDR3 is TGTGCCAGCAGCTACACCTATGGCTACACCTTC. This codes for CASSYTYGYTF.

On this clonotype: This may come from a read error, since a much larger clone is one base off. The conserved phenylalanine or tryptophan is not found at the CDR3 terminus, so this likely reflects a read error. The chain carries TRBV7-8 and TRBJ2-7, with a weak D call TRBD1 (6 bases). This CDR3 has 14 amino acids. V shed 0 bases and J shed 6 bases, with 12 bases lying between them. The V gene's germline CDR1 is SGHVS and CDR2 FQNEAQ. The CDR3 DNA follows: TGTGCCAGCAGCTTAGCGGAGTCAGGGGTCGAGCAGTACTAC. Its translation is CASSLAESGVEQYY.

In regard to this clonotype: A much larger clonotype is one base distant, so this may be a read error. The chain employs TRBV20-1 and TRBJ1-4; the D is unclear. V was clipped by 7 bases and J by 6 bases, with 9 bases between them. Per germline, CDR1 DFQATT and CDR2 SNEGSKA (reference sequence). This CDR3 contains 11 residues. This chain's CDR3 is CSGGVDEKLFF. The DNA for the CDR3 is TGCAGTGGTGGGGTGGATGAAAAACTGTTTTTT.

The chain couples TRBV13 to TRBJ2-7; 10 nucleotides agree with TRBD1. Germline lookup yields CDR1 PRHDT and CDR2 FYEKMQ (reference sequence). The CDR3 loop spans 13 amino acids. The J segment lost 6 bases and the V segment lost 4 bases, leaving 3 bases of the junction unmatched. DNA for the CDR3: TGTGCCAGCAGCTCGGACAGGGGGTCCGAGCAGTACTTC. Its protein is CASSSDRGSEQYF.

J is TRBJ2-7 and V is TRBV12-3 or TRBV12-4; tentative D call: TRBD1 (6 bases). The length of the CDR3 is 12 residues. The V end was cut by 5 bases, the J end by 6 bases, with 11 bases between. CDR3 sequence: CASSRDTPEQYF. The CDR3 region has the DNA TGTGCCAGCAGTCGGGACACCCCCGAGCAGTACTTC.

This clonotype was recorded many times. The chain uses TRBV2 and TRBJ2-7; maybe TRBD2 (5 bases). In germline, CDR1 is SNHLY, CDR2 FYNNEI. The CDR3 consists of 14 residues. With 4 bases removed from V and 2 bases from J, the gap between germline ends came to 12 bases. The CDR3 is CASSGGGGAYEQYF. In DNA, the CDR3 is TGTGCCAGCAGTGGTGGTGGAGGAGCCTACGAGCAGTACTTC.

The rearrangement links TRBV9 to TRBJ1-6; 7 nucleotides align to TRBD1. This CDR3 spans 15 amino acids. V shed 3 bases and J 9 bases; nucleotides not matched to a gene: 9. Germline lookup yields CDR1 SGDLS and CDR2 YYNGEE. The CDR3 DNA is TGTGCCAGCAGCGACAGGGGCGCACGTGGTTCACCCCTCCACTTT. It is translated as CASSDRGARGSPLHF. Full variable domain (missing parts from reference TRBV9 and TRBJ1-6): DSGVTQTPKHLITATGQRVTLRCSPRSGDLSVYWYQQSLDQGLQFLIQYYNGEERAKGNILERFSAQQFPDLHSELNLSSLELGDSALYFCASSDRGARGSPLHFGNGTRLTVT.

This clonotype came up many times. The chain carries TRBV29-1 and TRBJ1-1; a weak D match, TRBD1 (5 bases). Germline V CDR1 and CDR2: SQVTM, ANQGSEA. There are 13 residues in the CDR3. V dropped 0 bases and J dropped 6 bases, with 11 bases sitting between them. The CDR3 DNA is TGCAGCGTTGAAGATTTGGGGACTCCTGAAGCTTTCTTT. Translated, it gives CSVEDLGTPEAFF.

This chain connects TRBV7-9 to TRBJ2-7; 12 bases agree with TRBD1. V lost 4 bases, J lost 5 bases, and 6 bases stayed unmatched. This CDR3 spans 15 amino acids. Per the germline V gene, CDR1 is SEHNR and CDR2 is FQNEAQ (reference sequence). Here the CDR3 reads CASSSGQGAIDEQYF. Here the CDR3 DNA reads TGTGCCAGCAGCTCGGGACAGGGGGCAATCGACGAGCAGTACTTC.

In its sample, this clonotype was seen a few times. V usage is TRBV28 and J usage is TRBJ2-2; D is ambiguous. Trimming removed 6 bases at V and 3 bases at J, with 8 bases between. The V gene's germline CDR1 is MDHEN and CDR2 SYDVKM. The CDR3 has 13 amino acids. The CDR3 sequence: CASRRHYTGELFF. DNA for the CDR3: TGTGCCAGCAGACGGCACTACACCGGGGAGCTGTTTTTT.

This clonotype occurred a few times. The chain combines TRBV2 with TRBJ2-5; D not certain. Germline CDR1 and CDR2: SNHLY and FYNNEI. The CDR3 loop spans 13 amino acids. Trimming shortened V by 1 base and J by 1 base, and 4 bases separated the two germline ends. The CDR3 coding sequence is TGTGCCAGCAGTGAAGTGGGCCAAGAGACCCAGTACTTC. Translated, it gives CASSEVGQETQYF.

Worth noting for this clonotype: A much larger clone lies one base from this, so it may be a read error. The chain's CDR3 is CASSRRSEFAEQFF. Written as DNA, the CDR3 is TGCGCCAGCAGCCGAAGATCGGAGTTTGCTGAGCAGTTCTTC. The genes are TRBV4-3 and TRBJ2-1; no definite D call. Germline V gene sequence: CDR1 LGHNA, CDR2 YSLEER. The V gene lost 4 bases and the J gene lost 9 bases, with 16 bases spanning the gap. The CDR3 length is 14 residues.

In its sample, this clonotype was seen a few times. The chain combines TRBV7-9 with TRBJ2-1, with 13 bases aligning to TRBD2. With V trimmed by 2 bases and J by 9 bases, 10 bases remained unmatched. The CDR3 consists of 17 residues. Germline assignment: CDR1 SEHNR and CDR2 FQNEAQ (reference sequence). CDR3 coding DNA: TGTGCCAGCAGCTTACCCTCTGGACTAGCGGGAGCCGGTGAGCAGTTCTTC. It yields the protein CASSLPSGLAGAGEQFF.

The rearrangement joins TRBV9 to TRBJ2-3; tentatively, D is TRBD2 (6 bases). Germline V CDR1 and CDR2: SGDLS, YYNGEE. CDR3 size: 15 residues. V shed 3 bases and J shed 2 bases, with 13 bases lying between them. CDR3 sequence: CASSGGRGNTDTQYF. CDR3 DNA sequence: TGTGCCAGCAGCGGAGGGCGGGGTAACACAGATACGCAGTATTTT.

This clonotype was recorded at least ten times. The V gene is TRBV28, the J gene TRBJ2-5; D is uncertain. Germline values: CDR1 MDHEN, CDR2 SYDVKM. Trimming pared 1 base from V and 2 bases from J, leaving 11 bases between. The CDR3 is 15 residues long. The DNA of the CDR3 is TGTGCCAGCAGTTTATTGCGCCCCAATCAAGAGACCCAGTACTTC. This encodes CASSLLRPNQETQYF.

This clonotype was picked up a small number of times. The J gene is TRBJ2-5, the V gene TRBV3-1; D tentatively fits TRBD1 or TRBD2 (5 bases each). CDR3 size: 17 residues. V lost 2 bases and J lost 0, with 16 bases in between. The germline CDR1 and CDR2 sequences are LGHDT and YNNKEL (reference sequence). The CDR3 nucleotides are TGTGCCAGCAGCCAATTCGAAACGGGGCCGTACCAAGAGACCCAGTACTTC. Amino acid sequence: CASSQFETGPYQETQYF.

This clonotype was seen only a few times. The rearrangement links TRBV18 to TRBJ2-5; a weak D match, TRBD1 (5 bases). The germline V gene has CDR1 KGHSH and CDR2 LQKENI. The V end was cut by 6 bases, the J end by 5 bases, with 22 bases between. The CDR3 extends over 16 amino acids. CDR3 DNA: TGTGCCAGCTCTCCCGAACCACCAGGGTTTTTGGAGACCCAGTACTTC. The encoded protein is CASSPEPPGFLETQYF. The full variable domain, its missing parts supplied by reference TRBV18 and TRBJ2-5, is NAGVMQNPRHLVRRRGQEARLRCSPMKGHSHVYWYRQLPEEGLKFMVYLQKENIIDESGMPKERFSAEFPKEGPSILRIQQVVRGDSAAYFCASSPEPPGFLETQYFGPGTRLLVL.

There are a few counts of this clonotype. The chain couples TRBV7-8 to TRBJ2-3; D perhaps matches TRBD2 (6 bases). This CDR3 is 16 amino acids long. CDR1 and CDR2 from the germline V gene are SGHVS and FQNEAQ. Trimming removed 3 bases from V and 4 bases from J, with 17 bases in between. CDR3 DNA: TGTGCCAGCAGCTTCCCGGGACTTCACCTAGCAGATACGCAGTATTTT. Translation: CASSFPGLHLADTQYF.